Listed below are T cell receptor beta chains from one sample, sequenced in a study of response to subunit inactivated influenza vaccine. TCRdb analysed the RT-PCR reads with MiXCR anew, one entry per CDR3 protein. This sample has 860,000 or so distinct CDR3 sequences, with 21% found just once. The source material was PBMCs from blood, sampled approximately 5 days after vaccination. The receptors come from a man over 45 who received an inactivated influenza vaccine. Each CDR3 is given with its conserved first and last residue.

V,J,CDR3
TRBV3-1,TRBJ2-7,CASSQEGVSLSYEQYF
TRBV6-2/TRBV6-3,TRBJ2-4,CASGVAKNIQYF
TRBV6-1,TRBJ1-5,CASSEGGLGVGQPQHF
TRBV6-2/TRBV6-3,TRBJ2-7,CASSYGGVREQYF
TRBV18,TRBJ1-1,CASSPDLGTEAFF
TRBV28,TRBJ2-1,CASRAHTYNEQFF
TRBV5-1,TRBJ2-1,CASSTLPTSGGITYNEQFF
TRBV7-8,TRBJ2-1,CASSSDPTRRFF
TRBV12-3/TRBV12-4,TRBJ2-3,CASSSSRGDTQYF
TRBV20-1,TRBJ2-7,CSARDGQGTYEQYF
TRBV5-1,TRBJ1-1,CASSPGGFWNTEAFF
TRBV3-1,TRBJ1-5,CASSQLSNQPQHF
TRBV5-1,TRBJ2-1,CASRLPGPNNEQFF
TRBV20-1,TRBJ2-3,CSATLAGGPDTQYF
TRBV24-1,TRBJ1-1,CATSDAGAEAFF
TRBV20-1,TRBJ2-7,CSARDLIPQGIFEQYF